The 9 T cell receptor beta chains presented below share a single source sample, sequenced in a study of STAT5B mutations in CD4+ large granular lymphocyte leukemia. The repertoire was sequenced with immunoSEQ multiplex PCR; TCRdb's copy has only in-frame clones and lacks some. This sample has approximately 21,000 clones, with around three quarters found just once. Sequences were obtained from CD4+ T cells from blood buffy coats. These receptor sequences come from a human donor in good health.

This rearrangement joins TRBV9 to TRBJ1-2; D unresolved. Deletions cut 5 bases from V and 8 bases from J, with 13 bases between. The CDR3 spans 12 residues. Per the germline V gene, CDR1 is SGDLS and CDR2 is YYNGEE. CDR3 DNA sequence: TGTGCCAGCAGTACTCTGGGTCTCGGCTACACCTTC. Its protein is CASSTLGLGYTF.

CDR3 in amino acids: CAGEDRVNTEAFF. CDR3 DNA sequence: TGTGCCGGGGAAGACAGGGTGAACACTGAAGCTTTCTTT. The V and J genes are TRBV6-1 and TRBJ1-1, with 7 positions matching TRBD1. V lost 11 bases and J lost 0; bases outside the gene matches: 6. In germline, CDR1 is MNHNS, CDR2 SASEGT. This CDR3 has 13 amino acids.

This clone was seen a handful of times. The chain is built from TRBV19 and TRBJ2-3; D is uncertain. The V end lost 5 bases, the J end lost 2 bases, and 11 bases lay between the germline ends. The CDR3 loop spans 14 amino acids. Germline-derived CDR1 and CDR2 are LNHDA and SQIVND (reference sequence). The CDR3 coding sequence is TGTGCCAGTAGTCCATTAGCAACCACAGATACGCAGTATTTT. It specifies CASSPLATTDTQYF.

The chain employs TRBV29-1 and TRBJ2-1; TRBD1 is a possible D gene (7 bases). CDR3 length: 15 amino acids. Deletions cut 5 bases from V and 4 bases from J, with 18 bases between. Germline CDR1 SQVTM, CDR2 ANQGSEA. The CDR3, as DNA: TGCAGCGTTCAGGGGGTTAAGGCGGGGTACAATGAGCAGTTCTTC. It codes for CSVQGVKAGYNEQFF.

The V call is TRBV9, the J call TRBJ1-2; D remains ambiguous. In germline, CDR1 is SGDLS, CDR2 YYNGEE. The CDR3 sequence is 14 residues long. V lost 0 bases to trimming and J lost 4 bases, with 10 bases between them. The CDR3 sequence: CASSVEGGVYGYTF. CDR3 sequence (DNA): TGTGCCAGCAGCGTAGAAGGTGGTGTCTATGGCTACACCTTC. Supplemented by reference TRBV9 and TRBJ1-2, the full variable domain reads DSGVTQTPKHLITATGQRVTLRCSPRSGDLSVYWYQQSLDQGLQFLIQYYNGEERAKGNILERFSAQQFPDLHSELNLSSLELGDSALYFCASSVEGGVYGYTFGSGTRLTVV.

The V call is TRBV30, the J call TRBJ2-2; D is possibly TRBD1 (6 bases). The CDR3 has 11 residues. Germline CDR1 GTSNPN, CDR2 SVGIG (reference sequence). Deletions cut 8 bases from V and 9 bases from J, with 13 bases between. In nucleotides, the CDR3 is TGTGCCGGGCTGAGGGGGAGGGAGCTGTTTTTT. Amino acids: CAGLRGRELFF.

The chain recombines TRBV28 with TRBJ2-1; D perhaps matches TRBD1 (6 bases). The germline CDR1 and CDR2 sequences are MDHEN and SYDVKM. V lost 2 bases and J lost 2, with 10 bases in between. The CDR3 consists of 15 residues. CDR3 amino acids: CASSLTGRPYNEQFF. The CDR3 nucleotides are TGTGCCAGCAGTTTAACAGGGCGCCCCTACAATGAGCAGTTCTTC.

The chain carries TRBV6-5 and TRBJ2-2; TRBD1 aligns across 7 bases. V was clipped by 6 bases and J by 6 bases; unmatched bases: 4. The CDR3 runs to 13 residues. Germline CDR1 reads MNHEY; CDR2 reads SVGAGI. The CDR3 DNA reads as TGTGCCAGCAGGCTGCAGGGGGCCGGGGAGCTGTTTTTT. It is translated as CASRLQGAGELFF.

This clone was seen a few times. This chain connects TRBV11-2 to TRBJ1-3; D remains ambiguous. The CDR3 is 13 amino acids. V was cut by 5 bases and J by 6 bases, with 11 bases left in between. The V gene's germline CDR1 is SGHAT and CDR2 FQNNGV. CDR3 region: CASSLSPENTIYF. CDR3 sequence (DNA): TGTGCCAGCAGCCTTAGTCCCGAAAACACCATATATTTT.